This T cell receptor beta chain was recovered during a study of blood T cells in healthy people across ages. CDR3 length equals 13 residues. The V end was cut by 3 bases, the J end by 0 bases, with 7 bases between. Germline V CDR1 and CDR2: SGDLS, YYNGEE. Sample-barcoded 5' priming and a J-beta primer mix drove a second PCR of 7 to 11 cycles. Each CDR3 protein is one row after TCRdb ran MiXCR on the 5' RACE reads. The table includes about 730,000 distinct CDR3 sequences, 40% to 45% detected once. There were at least 5 micrograms of total RNA extracted from every sample. This clonotype showed up just a few times.

The receptor's source is an older woman in good health. Sample: blood. The rearrangement uses TRBV9 and TRBJ2-7; weak D call: TRBD1 (5 bases). The CDR3 DNA is TGTGCCAGCAGCGAGGACAACTCCTACGAGCAGTACTTC. Its translation is CASSEDNSYEQYF.